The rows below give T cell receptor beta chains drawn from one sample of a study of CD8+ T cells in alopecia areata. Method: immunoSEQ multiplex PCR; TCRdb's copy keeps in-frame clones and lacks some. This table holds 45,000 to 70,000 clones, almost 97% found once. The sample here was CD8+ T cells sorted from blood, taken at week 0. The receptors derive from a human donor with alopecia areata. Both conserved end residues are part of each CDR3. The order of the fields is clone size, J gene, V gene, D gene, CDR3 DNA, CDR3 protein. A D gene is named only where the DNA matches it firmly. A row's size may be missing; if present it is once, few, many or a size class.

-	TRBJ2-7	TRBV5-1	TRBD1	TGCGCCAGCAGCCCCCGGCAGGGGGCCTACGAGCAGTACTTC	CASSPRQGAYEQYF
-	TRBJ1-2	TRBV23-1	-	TGCGCCAGCCCTTGGGACCCCTGCTATGGCTACACCTTC	CASPWDPCYGYTF
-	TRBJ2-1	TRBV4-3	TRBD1	TGCGCCAGCAGCCAAGACCGGGACAGGGCGGTAAATGAGCAGTTCTTC	CASSQDRDRAVNEQFF
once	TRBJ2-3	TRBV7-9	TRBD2	TGTGCCAGCAGCTTAACTAGCGGGGCCGGAGATACGCAGTATTTT	CASSLTSGAGDTQYF
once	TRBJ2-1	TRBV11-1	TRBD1	TGTGCCAGCAGCTTAGCGGGACAGCAAACCCATGAGCAGTTCTTC	CASSLAGQQTHEQFF
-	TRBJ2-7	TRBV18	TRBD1	TGTGCCAGCTCACCCAAACAGGGGGCACTGTCCTACGAGCAGTACTTC	CASSPKQGALSYEQYF
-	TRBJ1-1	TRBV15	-	TGTGCCACCAGCAGCTATCAGGGGTCGGGAACTGAAGCTTTCTTT	CATSSYQGSGTEAFF
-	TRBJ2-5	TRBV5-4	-	TGTGCCAGCAGCTTGGTTTCAGGGGCAGAGACCCAGTACTTC	CASSLVSGAETQYF
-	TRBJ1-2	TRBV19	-	TGTGCCAGTGGTGACAGCGCCAAATTTGGCTACACCTTC	CASGDSAKFGYTF
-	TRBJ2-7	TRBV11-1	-	TGTGCCAGCAGCTTAGCGGGACTCGGGCTACAGGAGCAGTACTTC	CASSLAGLGLQEQYF
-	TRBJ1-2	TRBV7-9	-	TGTGCCAGCAGCTTCCCTGGACCGAGTCTCCTCTATGGCTACACCTTC	CASSFPGPSLLYGYTF
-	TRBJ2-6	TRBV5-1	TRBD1	TGCGCCAGCAGTCCCGGGACAGGGTACTCTGGGGCCAACGTCCTGACTTTC	CASSPGTGYSGANVLTF
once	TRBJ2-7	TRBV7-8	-	TGTGCCAGCAGCTTAGCGGGGGGGCCGCGGGAGCAGTACTTC	CASSLAGGPREQYF
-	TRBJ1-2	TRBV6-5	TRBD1	TGTGCCAGCAGCCCTGACTGGACAGGGGGCAATGGCTACACCTTC	CASSPDWTGGNGYTF
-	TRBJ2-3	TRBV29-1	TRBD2	TGCAGCGTTGAAGATCCTAGCGGGCCTCTCACAGATACGCAGTATTTT	CSVEDPSGPLTDTQYF
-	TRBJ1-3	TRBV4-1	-	TGCGCCAGCAGCCAATCTGTACAATATGGAAACACCATATATTTT	CASSQSVQYGNTIYF
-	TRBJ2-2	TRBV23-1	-	TGCGCCAGCAGTCAAGCCCTGTGGACCGGGACCGGGGAGCTGTTTTTT	CASSQALWTGTGELFF
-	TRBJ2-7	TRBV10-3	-	TGTGCCATCAGCCAGGGTTCCTACGAGCAGTACTTC	CAISQGSYEQYF
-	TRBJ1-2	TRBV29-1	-	TGCAGCGTTCTCGGTGGTCGGATTAATAGCTACACCTTC	CSVLGGRINSYTF
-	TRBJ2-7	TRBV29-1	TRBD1	TGCAGCGTTGAAGAATCAGGGGGCGGCTACGAGCAGTACTTC	CSVEESGGGYEQYF